What follows is one TCR beta chain and its context. Antigen: not known. The CDR3 has 13 residues. The germline V gene encodes CDR1 SGDLS and CDR2 YYNGEE. V lost 3 bases, J lost 5 bases, and 10 bases lay in between. These data originate in a study of T cells in localized non-small cell lung cancer. Study-wide findings and caveats: Uninvolved adjacent lung, not tumor, had the highest T cell clonality. Adjacent lung had a median roughly 61 of the 100 largest tumor clones. A denser population of T cells in blood accompanied longer overall survival.

Only in-frame clones appear in the TCRdb table, and some are missing; sequencing was by immunoSEQ multiplex PCR. This sample yields nearly 40,000 clones, of which 70% to 90% are seen a single time; approximately 3.5% belongs to the top ten. The chain is built from TRBV9 and TRBJ2-3; no reliable D call. Material: peripheral blood, obtained before any cancer treatment. The origin of this receptor is a man aged 18 to 50 with stage I lung adenocarcinoma. CDR3: CASSGEWGDTQYF. The CDR3 DNA reads as TGTGCCAGCAGCGGCGAATGGGGAGATACGCAGTATTTT.